Sequencing of this T cell receptor beta chain was carried out in a study of T-cell memory formation after mild COVID-19. Study background: TCR clusters were largely donor specific.

A few counts support this clonotype. The antigen remains unidentified. V lost 0 bases to trimming and J lost 5 bases, with 10 bases between them. CDR1 and CDR2 (germline): MNHEY, SVGEGT. The CDR3 is 14 amino acids. Study-level points and caveats: Within pre-infection memory, some responding clones were found, suggesting cross-reactive memory joined.

TCRdb reanalysed the 5' RACE reads using MiXCR and keeps one entry per CDR3 protein. The sample yields 340,000 or so distinct CDR3 sequences, 10% to 15% seen once. Sequenced input: PBMCs or a T cell subset sorted from them (not recorded which). V gene TRBV6-2 or TRBV6-3 combines with J gene TRBJ2-5; D remains ambiguous. The clonotype comes from a man between 18 and 29 years old who had mild COVID-19 (a few samples of this study predate the infection). Cell type and time point are not known. The CDR3 region is CASSYSRSAETQYF. Here the CDR3 DNA reads TGTGCCAGCAGTTACTCACGGTCTGCGGAGACCCAGTACTTC.